This T cell receptor (beta chain) appears in the sequencing data of a study of T cell repertoires in cytomegalovirus infection. Looking at the study overall: CMV infection and matching HLA type were both indicated by public TCR beta signatures. Study-wide points: HLA-C-restricted CMV-specific TCR beta clonotypes prevailed in the ex vivo response. Frequencies of public TCR beta families were cumulated, and this identified carriers of CMV plus the relevant HLA.

TCRdb reprocessed the reads via MiXCR and lists one record per CDR3 protein. The sample has roughly 500,000 distinct CDR3 sequences; around 10% are singletons. On this clonotype itself: The antigen remains undetermined. This could be a read error, since a much larger clone is one nucleotide away.

Germline V gives CDR1 SGHAT, CDR2 FQNNGV. This CDR3 has 17 amino acids. The sample comprised PBMCs. V is TRBV11-2 and J is TRBJ1-3; the D is unclear. The receptor was isolated from a human donor in good health (CMV status not recorded). Some clones in this sample may be carry-over from other donors' samples. CDR3 region: CASSLGLRRQVGNTIFF. The CDR3 bases are TGTGCCAGCAGCTTAGGGCTCAGGCGGCAGGTTGGAAACACCATATTTTTT.